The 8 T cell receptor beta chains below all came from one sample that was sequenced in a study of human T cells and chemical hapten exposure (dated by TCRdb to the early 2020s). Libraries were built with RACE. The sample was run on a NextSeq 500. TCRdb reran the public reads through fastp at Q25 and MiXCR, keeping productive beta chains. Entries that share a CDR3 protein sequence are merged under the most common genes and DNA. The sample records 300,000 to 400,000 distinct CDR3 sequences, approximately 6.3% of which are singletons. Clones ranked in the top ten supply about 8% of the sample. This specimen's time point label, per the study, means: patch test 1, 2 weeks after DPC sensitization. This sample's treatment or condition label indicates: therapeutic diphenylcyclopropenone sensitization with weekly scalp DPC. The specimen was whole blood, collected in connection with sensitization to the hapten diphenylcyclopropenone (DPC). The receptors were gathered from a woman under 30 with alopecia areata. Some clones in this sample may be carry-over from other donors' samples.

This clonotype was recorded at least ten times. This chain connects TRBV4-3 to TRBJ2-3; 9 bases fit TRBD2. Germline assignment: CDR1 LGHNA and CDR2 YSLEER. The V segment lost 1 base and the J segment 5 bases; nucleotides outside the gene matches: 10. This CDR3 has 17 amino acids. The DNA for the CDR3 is TGCGCCAGCAGCCAAGTCGCCTCGGGCGGGGGGGTAGATACGCAGTATTTT. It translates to CASSQVASGGGVDTQYF.

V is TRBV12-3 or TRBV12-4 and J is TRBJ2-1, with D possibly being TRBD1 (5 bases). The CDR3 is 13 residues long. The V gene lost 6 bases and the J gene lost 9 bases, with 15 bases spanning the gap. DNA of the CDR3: TGTGCCAGCAGCTTCGCAGGGTTTTCTGAGCAGTTCTTC. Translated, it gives CASSFAGFSEQFF.

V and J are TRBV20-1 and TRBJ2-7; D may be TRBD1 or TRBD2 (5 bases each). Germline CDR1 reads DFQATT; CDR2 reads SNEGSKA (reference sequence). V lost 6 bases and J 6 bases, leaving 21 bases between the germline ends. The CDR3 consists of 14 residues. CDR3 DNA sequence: TGCAGTGCCGGTTTCCGGGACCGGGCCCCCGAGCAGTACTTC. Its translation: CSAGFRDRAPEQYF.

CDR3 residues: CASSPRQESTDTQYF. CDR3 bases: TGTGCCAGCAGCCCAAGACAGGAGAGCACAGATACGCAGTATTTT. V gene TRBV14 combines with J gene TRBJ2-3, with D perhaps matching TRBD1 (6 bases). Per the germline V gene, CDR1 is SGHDN and CDR2 is FVKESK. The length of the CDR3 is 15 residues. The ends were cut back, 4 bases at V and 0 bases at J, with 11 bases in the middle.

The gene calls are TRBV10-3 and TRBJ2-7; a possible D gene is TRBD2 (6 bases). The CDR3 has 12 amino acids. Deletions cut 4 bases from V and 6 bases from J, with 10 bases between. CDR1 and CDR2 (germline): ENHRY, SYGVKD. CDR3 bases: TGTGCCATCAGTGTGGAGGGTGCCGAGCAGTACTTC. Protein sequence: CAISVEGAEQYF.

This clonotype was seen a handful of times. The CDR3 DNA follows: TGTGCCAGCAGCTTAGAGACACCTCTTAGCAATCAGCCCCAGCATTTT. Amino acids: CASSLETPLSNQPQHF. The chain joins TRBV7-9 to TRBJ1-5, with D uncertain. V lost 1 base, J lost 0 bases, and 10 bases lay in between. The germline V gene encodes CDR1 SEHNR and CDR2 FQNEAQ (reference sequence). The CDR3 consists of 16 residues.

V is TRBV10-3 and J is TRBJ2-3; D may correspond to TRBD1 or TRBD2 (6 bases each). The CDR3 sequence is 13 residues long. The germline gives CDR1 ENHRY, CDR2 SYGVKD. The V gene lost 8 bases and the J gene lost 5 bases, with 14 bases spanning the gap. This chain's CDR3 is CAIGGTPGDTQYF. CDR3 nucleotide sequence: TGTGCCATCGGGGGGACACCAGGAGATACGCAGTATTTT.

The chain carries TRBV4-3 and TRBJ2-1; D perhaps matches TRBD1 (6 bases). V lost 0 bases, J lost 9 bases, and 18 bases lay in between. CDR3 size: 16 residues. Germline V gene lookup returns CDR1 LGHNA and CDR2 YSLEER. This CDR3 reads CASSQEWITGTGEQFF. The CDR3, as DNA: TGCGCCAGCAGCCAAGAATGGATAACAGGGACGGGTGAGCAGTTCTTC.